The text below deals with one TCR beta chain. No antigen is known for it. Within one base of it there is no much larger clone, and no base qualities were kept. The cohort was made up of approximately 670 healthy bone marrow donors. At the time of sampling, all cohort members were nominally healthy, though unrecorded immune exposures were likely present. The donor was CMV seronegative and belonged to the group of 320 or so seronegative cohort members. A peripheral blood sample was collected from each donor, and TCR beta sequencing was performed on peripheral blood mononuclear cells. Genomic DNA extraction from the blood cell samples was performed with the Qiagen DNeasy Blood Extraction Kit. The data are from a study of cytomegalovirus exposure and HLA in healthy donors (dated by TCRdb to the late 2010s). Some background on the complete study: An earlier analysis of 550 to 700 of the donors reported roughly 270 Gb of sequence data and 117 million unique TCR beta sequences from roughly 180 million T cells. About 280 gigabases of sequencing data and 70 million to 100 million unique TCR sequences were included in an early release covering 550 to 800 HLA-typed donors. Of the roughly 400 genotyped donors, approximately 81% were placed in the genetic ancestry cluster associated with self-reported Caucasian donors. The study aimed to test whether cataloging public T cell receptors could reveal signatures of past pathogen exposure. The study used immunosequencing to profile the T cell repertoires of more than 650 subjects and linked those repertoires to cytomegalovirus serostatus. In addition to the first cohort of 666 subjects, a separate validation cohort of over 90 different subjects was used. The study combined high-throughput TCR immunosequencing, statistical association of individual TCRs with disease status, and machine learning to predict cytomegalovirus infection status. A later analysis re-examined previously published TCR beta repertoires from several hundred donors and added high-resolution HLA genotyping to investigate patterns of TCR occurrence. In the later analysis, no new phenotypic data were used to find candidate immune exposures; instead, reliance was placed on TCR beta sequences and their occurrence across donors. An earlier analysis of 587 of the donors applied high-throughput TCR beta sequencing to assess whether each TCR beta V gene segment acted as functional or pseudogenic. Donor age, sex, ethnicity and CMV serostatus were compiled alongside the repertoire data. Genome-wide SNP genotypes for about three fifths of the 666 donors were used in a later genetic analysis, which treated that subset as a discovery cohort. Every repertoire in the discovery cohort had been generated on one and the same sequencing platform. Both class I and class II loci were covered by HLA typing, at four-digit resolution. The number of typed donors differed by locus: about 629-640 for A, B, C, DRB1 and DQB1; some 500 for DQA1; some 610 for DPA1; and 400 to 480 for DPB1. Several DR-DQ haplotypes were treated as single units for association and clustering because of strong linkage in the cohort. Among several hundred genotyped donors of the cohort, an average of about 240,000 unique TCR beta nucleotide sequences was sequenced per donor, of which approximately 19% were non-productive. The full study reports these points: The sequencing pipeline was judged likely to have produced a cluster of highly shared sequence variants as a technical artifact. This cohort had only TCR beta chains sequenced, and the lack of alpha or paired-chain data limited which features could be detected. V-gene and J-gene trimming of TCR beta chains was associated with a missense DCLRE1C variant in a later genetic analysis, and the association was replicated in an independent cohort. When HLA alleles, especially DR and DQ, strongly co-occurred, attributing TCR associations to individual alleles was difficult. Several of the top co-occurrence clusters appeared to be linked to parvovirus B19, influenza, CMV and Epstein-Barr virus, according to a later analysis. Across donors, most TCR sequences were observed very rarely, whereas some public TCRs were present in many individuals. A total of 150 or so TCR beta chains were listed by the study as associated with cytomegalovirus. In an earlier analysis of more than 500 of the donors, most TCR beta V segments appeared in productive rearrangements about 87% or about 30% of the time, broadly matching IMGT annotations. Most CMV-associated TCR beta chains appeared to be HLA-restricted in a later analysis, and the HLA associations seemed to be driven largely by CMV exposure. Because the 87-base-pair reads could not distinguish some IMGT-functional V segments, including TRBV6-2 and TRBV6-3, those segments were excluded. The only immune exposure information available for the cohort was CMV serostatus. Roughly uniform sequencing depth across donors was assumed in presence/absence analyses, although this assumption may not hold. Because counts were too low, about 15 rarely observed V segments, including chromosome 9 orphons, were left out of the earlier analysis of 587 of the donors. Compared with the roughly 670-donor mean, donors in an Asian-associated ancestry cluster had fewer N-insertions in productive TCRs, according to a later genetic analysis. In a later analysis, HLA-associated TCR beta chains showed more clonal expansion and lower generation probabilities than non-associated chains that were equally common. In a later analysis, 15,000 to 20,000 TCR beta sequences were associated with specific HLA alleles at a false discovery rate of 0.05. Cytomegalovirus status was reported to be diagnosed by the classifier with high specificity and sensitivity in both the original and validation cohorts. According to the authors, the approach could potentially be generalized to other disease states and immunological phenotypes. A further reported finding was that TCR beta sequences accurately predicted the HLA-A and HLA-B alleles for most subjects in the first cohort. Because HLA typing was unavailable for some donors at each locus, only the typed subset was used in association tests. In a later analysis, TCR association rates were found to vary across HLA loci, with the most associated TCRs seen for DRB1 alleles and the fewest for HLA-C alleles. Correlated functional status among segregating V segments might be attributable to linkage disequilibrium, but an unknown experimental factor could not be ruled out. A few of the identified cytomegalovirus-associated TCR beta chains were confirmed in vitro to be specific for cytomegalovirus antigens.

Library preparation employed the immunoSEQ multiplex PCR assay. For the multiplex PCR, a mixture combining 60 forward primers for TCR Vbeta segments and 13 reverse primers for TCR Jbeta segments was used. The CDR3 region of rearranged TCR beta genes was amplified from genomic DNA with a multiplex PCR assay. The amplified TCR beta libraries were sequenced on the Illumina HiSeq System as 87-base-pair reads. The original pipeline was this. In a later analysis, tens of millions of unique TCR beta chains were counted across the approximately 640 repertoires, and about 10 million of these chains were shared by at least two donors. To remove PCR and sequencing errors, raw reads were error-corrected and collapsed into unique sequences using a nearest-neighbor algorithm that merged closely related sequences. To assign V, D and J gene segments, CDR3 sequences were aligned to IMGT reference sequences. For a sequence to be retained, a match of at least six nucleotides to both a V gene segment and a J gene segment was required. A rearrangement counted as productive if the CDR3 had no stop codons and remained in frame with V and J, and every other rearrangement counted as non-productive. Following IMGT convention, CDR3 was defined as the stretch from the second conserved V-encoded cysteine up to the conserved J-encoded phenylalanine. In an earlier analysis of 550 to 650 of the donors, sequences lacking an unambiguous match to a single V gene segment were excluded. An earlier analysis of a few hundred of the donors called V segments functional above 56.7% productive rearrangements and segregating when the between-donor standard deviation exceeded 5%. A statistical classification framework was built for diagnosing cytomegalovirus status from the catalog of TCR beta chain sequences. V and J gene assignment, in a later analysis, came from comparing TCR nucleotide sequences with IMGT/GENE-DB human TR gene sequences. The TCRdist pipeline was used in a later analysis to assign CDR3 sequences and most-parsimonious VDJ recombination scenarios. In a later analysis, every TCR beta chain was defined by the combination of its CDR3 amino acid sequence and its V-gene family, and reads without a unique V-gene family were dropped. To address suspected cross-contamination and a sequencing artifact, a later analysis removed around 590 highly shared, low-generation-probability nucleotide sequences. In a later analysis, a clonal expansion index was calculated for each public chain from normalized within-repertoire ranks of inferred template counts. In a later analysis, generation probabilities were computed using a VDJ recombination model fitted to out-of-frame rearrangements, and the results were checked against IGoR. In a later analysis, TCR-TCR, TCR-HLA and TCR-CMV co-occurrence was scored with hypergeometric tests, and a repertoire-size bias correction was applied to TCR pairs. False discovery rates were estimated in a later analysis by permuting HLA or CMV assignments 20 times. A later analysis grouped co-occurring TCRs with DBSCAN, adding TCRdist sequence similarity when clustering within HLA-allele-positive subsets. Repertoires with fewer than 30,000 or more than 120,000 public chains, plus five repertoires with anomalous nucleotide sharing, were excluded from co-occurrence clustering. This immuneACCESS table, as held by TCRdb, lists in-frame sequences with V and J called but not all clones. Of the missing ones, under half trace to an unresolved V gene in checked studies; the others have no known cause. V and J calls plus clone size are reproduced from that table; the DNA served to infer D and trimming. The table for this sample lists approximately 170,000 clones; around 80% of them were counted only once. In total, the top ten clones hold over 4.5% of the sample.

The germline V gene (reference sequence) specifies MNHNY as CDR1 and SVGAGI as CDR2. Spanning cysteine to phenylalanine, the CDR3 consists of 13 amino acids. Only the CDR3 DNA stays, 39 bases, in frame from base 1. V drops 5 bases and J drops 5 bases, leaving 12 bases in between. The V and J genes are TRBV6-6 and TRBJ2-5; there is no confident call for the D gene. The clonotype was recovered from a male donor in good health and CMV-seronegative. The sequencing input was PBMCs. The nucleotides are TGTGCCAGCAGTCTCGGTCCGAAGGAGACCCAGTACTTC. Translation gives CASSLGPKETQYF.